This TCR beta chain is drawn from a study of T cells after posttransplantation cyclophosphamide. The CDR3 sequence is 15 residues long. V was cut by 2 bases and J by 6 bases, with 13 bases left in between. Germline V CDR1 and CDR2: SGHVS, FNYEAQ. There are a few counts of this clone. Busulfan-fludarabine conditioning, marrow transplant, and cyclophosphamide on days +3 and +4 were administered. Measured with immunoSEQ multiplex PCR; TCRdb has only the in-frame clones, and not every one. The sample consists of tens of thousands of clones, 78% of them appearing once. The TCR sequence derives from a female patient in her thirties or forties who received an allogeneic stem cell transplant from a related donor, was CMV-positive, and had no GVHD. Among the T cells, some may be from the graft donor. The genes are TRBV7-6 and TRBJ1-4; the D gene is possibly TRBD1 (6 bases). Here the sequenced sample was CD4+ T cells sorted from blood, taken 1903 days after a stem cell transplant with posttransplant cyclophosphamide. The CDR3 loop is CASSLFESGDEKLFF. CDR3 nucleotide sequence: TGTGCCAGCAGCTTATTCGAGTCAGGGGATGAAAAACTGTTTTTT. Variable domain in full (rest from reference TRBV7-6 and TRBJ1-4): GAGVSQSPRYKVTKRGQDVALRCDPISGHVSLYWYRQALGQGPEFLTYFNYEAQQDKSGLPNDRFSAERPEGSISTLTIQRTEQRDSAMYRCASSLFESGDEKLFFGSGTQLSVL.